This passage covers 7 T cell receptor beta chains from one sample sequenced in a study of low-dose radiotherapy and immunotherapy resistance in tumors. The time point: before trial treatment. TRAV- and TRBV-specific primers were used for first-strand cDNA, which covered alpha and beta chains. Amplification of TCRs used a constant-region primer and V-primer adapter for roughly 21 PCR cycles. One entry per CDR3 protein, called by TCRdb with MiXCR from the reads. This table holds 54,000 or so distinct CDR3 sequences, about 25% found once. The sample in question was PBMCs, obtained before treatment. Receptors were obtained from a male donor with prostate cancer.

This clonotype was counted many times. The germline gene is not matched at one end of the junction; a read error may be the cause. The chain links TRBV4-1 to TRBJ2-3; 8 bases are a match to TRBD2. Germline V gives CDR1 MGHRA, CDR2 YSYEKL. This CDR3 has 16 residues. The CDR3 loop is CSSSQDLQRGTDTQYF. In nucleotides, the CDR3 is TGCTCCAGCAGCCAAGATCTCCAGCGGGGGACAGATACGCAGTATTTT.

In its sample, this clonotype was seen many times. V and J are TRBV28 and TRBJ2-7; TRBD1 is a possible D gene (6 bases). The V gene's germline CDR1 is MDHEN and CDR2 SYDVKM. Between the trimmed V and J ends, which lost 7 bases and 6 bases, there was a span of 22 bases. The CDR3 is made up of 15 amino acids. The CDR3 is CASKIHTLGASEQYF. The CDR3 bases are TGTGCCAGCAAAATCCACACCTTGGGGGCAAGCGAGCAGTACTTC.

This clonotype was counted many times. V usage is TRBV12-3 or TRBV12-4 and J usage is TRBJ2-7; possibly TRBD1 or TRBD2 for D (6 bases each). The V end was cut by 2 bases, the J end by 6 bases, with 26 bases between. The CDR3 consists of 18 residues. This chain's CDR3 is CASSLRPMGQGRRAEQYF. CDR3 nucleotides: TGTGCCAGCAGTTTAAGACCGATGGGGCAGGGGAGGAGGGCCGAGCAGTACTTC.

This clonotype was counted at least ten times. The chain joins TRBV28 to TRBJ2-7; TRBD2 agrees at 7 bases. The CDR3 totals 14 residues. With 6 bases clipped from V and 2 bases from J, the junction kept 7 bases outside the gene matches. The germline gives CDR1 MDHEN, CDR2 SYDVKM. CDR3 loop: CASSPTSVAYEQYF. The CDR3, as DNA: TGTGCCAGCAGCCCAACTAGCGTTGCCTACGAGCAGTACTTC.

Of note for this clonotype: It is likely a read error: a sequence one base away is far more abundant. The V gene is TRBV5-5, the J gene TRBJ2-1; 7 nucleotides match TRBD2. This CDR3 region has 15 residues. Germline V gives CDR1 SGHKS, CDR2 YYEKEE (reference sequence). In DNA form, the CDR3 reads TGCACCAGCAGCACCGGGACCGGGAGGCGCAATGAGCAGTTCTTC. This codes for CTSSTGTGRRNEQFF.

The chain has TRBV29-1 and TRBJ1-1; 7 nucleotides agree with TRBD1. CDR1 is SQVTM and CDR2 is ANQGSEA in the germline V gene. V trimming: 6 bases; J trimming: 1 base; junction bases outside the gene matches: 5. CDR3 length: 13 residues. CDR3 region: CSVVRDRNTEAFF. The DNA for the CDR3 is TGCAGCGTCGTCAGGGACAGGAACACTGAAGCTTTCTTT.

Points on this clonotype: Given a far larger clone just one base away, this is likely a sequencing read error. The chain joins TRBV13 to TRBJ2-3; perhaps D is TRBD1 or TRBD2 (5 bases each). Germline values: CDR1 PRHDT, CDR2 FYEKMQ (reference sequence). The CDR3 runs to 16 residues. For the CDR3, the DNA is TGTGCCAGCAACTTAGGCCCAGGGAGTGGGACAGATACGCAGTATTTT. Protein: CASNLGPGSGTDTQYF.